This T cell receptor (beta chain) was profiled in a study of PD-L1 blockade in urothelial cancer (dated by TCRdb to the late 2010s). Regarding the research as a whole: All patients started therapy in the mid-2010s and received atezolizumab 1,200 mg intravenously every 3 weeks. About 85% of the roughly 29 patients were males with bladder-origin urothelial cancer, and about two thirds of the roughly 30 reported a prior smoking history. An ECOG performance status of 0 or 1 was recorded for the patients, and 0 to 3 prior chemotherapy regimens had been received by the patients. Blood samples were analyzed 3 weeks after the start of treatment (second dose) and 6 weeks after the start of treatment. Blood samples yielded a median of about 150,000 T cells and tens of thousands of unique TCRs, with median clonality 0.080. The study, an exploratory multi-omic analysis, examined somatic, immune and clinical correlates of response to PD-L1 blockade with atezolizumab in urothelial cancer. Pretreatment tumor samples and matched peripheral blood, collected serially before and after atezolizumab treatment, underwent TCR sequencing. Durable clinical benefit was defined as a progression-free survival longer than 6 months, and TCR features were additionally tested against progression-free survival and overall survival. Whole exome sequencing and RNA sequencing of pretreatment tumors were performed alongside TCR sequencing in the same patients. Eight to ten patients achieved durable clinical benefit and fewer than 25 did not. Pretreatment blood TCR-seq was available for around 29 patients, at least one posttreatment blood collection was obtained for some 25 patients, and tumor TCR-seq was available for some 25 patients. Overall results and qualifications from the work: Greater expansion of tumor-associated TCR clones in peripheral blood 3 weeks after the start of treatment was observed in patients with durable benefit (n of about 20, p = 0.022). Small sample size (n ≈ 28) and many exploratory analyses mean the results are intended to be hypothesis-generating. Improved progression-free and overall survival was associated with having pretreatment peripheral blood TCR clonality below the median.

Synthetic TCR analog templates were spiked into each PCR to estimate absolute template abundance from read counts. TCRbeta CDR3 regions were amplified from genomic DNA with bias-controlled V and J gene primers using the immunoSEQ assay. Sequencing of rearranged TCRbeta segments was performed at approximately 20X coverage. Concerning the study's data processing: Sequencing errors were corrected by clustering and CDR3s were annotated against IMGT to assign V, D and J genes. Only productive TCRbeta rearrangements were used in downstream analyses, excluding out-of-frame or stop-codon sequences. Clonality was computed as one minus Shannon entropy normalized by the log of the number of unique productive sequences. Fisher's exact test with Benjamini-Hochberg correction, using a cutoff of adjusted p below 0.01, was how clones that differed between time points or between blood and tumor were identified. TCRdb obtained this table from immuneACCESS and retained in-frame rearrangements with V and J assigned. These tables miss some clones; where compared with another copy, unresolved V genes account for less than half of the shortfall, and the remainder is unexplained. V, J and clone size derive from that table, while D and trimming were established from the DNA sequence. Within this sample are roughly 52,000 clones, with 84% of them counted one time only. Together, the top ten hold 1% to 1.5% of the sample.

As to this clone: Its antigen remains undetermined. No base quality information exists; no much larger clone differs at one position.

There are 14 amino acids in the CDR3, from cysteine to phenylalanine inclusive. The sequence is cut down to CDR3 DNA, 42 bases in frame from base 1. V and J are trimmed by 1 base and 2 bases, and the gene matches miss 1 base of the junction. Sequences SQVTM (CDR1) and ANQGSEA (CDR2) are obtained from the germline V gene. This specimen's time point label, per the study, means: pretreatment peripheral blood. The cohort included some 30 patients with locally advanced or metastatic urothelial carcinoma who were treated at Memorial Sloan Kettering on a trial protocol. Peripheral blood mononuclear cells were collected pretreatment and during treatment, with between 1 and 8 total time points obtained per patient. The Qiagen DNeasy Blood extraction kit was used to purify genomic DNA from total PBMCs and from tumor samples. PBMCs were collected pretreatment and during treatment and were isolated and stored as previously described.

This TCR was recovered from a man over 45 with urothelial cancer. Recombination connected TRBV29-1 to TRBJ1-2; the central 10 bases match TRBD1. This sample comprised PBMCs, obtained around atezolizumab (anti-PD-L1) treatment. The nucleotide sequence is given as TGCAGCGTTGAAGGGGGACAGGGGAACTATGGCTACACCTTC. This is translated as CSVEGGQGNYGYTF.